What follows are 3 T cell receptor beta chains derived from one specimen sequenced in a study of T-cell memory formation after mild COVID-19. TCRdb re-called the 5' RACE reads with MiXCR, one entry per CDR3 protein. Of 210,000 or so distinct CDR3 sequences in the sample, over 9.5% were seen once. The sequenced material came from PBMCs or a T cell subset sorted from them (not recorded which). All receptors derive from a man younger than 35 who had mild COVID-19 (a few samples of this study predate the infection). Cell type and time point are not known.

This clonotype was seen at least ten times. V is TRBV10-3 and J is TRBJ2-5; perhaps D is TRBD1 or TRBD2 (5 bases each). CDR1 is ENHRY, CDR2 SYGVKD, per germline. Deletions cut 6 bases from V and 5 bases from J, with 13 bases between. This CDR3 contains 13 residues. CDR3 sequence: CAIRGTGVETQYF. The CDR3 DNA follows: TGTGCCATCAGAGGGACGGGCGTGGAGACCCAGTACTTC.

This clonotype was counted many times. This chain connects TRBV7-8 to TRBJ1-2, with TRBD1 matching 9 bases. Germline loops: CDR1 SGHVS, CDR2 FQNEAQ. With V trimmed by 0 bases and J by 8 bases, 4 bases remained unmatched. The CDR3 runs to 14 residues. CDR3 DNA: TGTGCCAGCAGCTTAGCCGGACAGGGGACAGGCTACACCTTC. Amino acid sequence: CASSLAGQGTGYTF.

The CDR3 protein is CASSPSISHEQYF. CDR3 coding DNA: TGTGCCAGCAGCCCCTCCATCAGCCACGAGCAGTACTTC. The V gene is TRBV11-2, the J gene TRBJ2-7; D gene uncertain. The V gene's germline CDR1 is SGHAT and CDR2 FQNNGV. V lost 5 bases and J 5 bases, leaving 13 bases between the germline ends. The CDR3 spans 13 residues.